The clone carrying this T cell receptor beta chain was observed a single time. This specimen comes from a study of blood T cell repertoires in COVID-19. Study as a whole: There were acute and convalescent COVID-19 samples, and they came from the United States, Italy and Spain. Sample material is recorded as cDNA or gDNA derived from T cells, B-cell-depleted T cells, or PBMCs.

The germline V gene has CDR1 SGDLS and CDR2 YYNGEE. This CDR3 is built from 14 residues. The V end was cut by 4 bases, the J end by 6 bases, with 14 bases between. Original handling: Reference gene primer amplification in the assay estimated nucleated cell counts. Here immunoSEQ multiplex PCR was the method, and the copy in TCRdb shows in-frame clones only, minus some. V, J and clone size are taken as reported in that table, and D and trimming were inferred from the DNA itself. Here the sample spans under 200,000 clones, roughly 86% being singletons. J is TRBJ1-3 and V is TRBV9; unclear D gene. The sequence was obtained from a man aged 18 to 30 with active or convalescent COVID-19. Input material: peripheral blood. The CDR3 is CASSQNGFLNTIYF. The CDR3 nucleotides read TGTGCCAGCAGCCAAAACGGGTTCTTAAACACCATATATTTT.